This paragraph reports one TCR beta chain. Antigen: not known. 13 Jbeta primers and 60 Vbeta primers were used for the PCR. Data came from immunoSEQ multiplex PCR; TCRdb stores just in-frame clones and leaves some out. The sample features 140,000 to 150,000 clones, with around 0.96% in its top ten. This record belongs to a study of cytomegalovirus exposure and HLA in healthy donors. Trimming stripped 6 bases from V and 5 bases from J, with 11 bases between. Germline lookup yields CDR1 DFQATT and CDR2 SNEGSKA (reference sequence). The length of the CDR3 is 11 residues. Findings and limits, study-wide: Usually a TCR sequence was rare, but some public TCRs were found in many donors. TCR association rates varied by HLA locus in a later analysis, with DRB1 highest and HLA-C lowest.

The rearrangement links TRBV20-1 to TRBJ2-7; D might be TRBD2 (6 bases). Sequencing was done on a sample of PBMCs. This sequence was found in a male donor in good health and CMV-seronegative. CDR3 sequence (DNA): TGCAGTGCGAAGGGACTCCACGAGCAGTACTTC. Translating it yields CSAKGLHEQYF.